The rows below give T cell receptor beta chains drawn from one sample of a study of T cell repertoires in cytomegalovirus infection. TCRdb re-analysed the reads in MiXCR, keeping a single row per CDR3 protein. Of more than 300,000 distinct CDR3 sequences listed, about 34% are singletons. What these receptors recognize is not known. Specimen: cultured PBMCs, collected from culture after CMV antigen stimulation. These receptors came from a human donor in good health (CMV status not recorded). Some clones in this sample may be carry-over from other donors' samples. Both conserved end residues are part of each CDR3. A D gene is named only where the DNA matches it firmly. The size entry is marked missing in some rows and otherwise reads once, few, many or a size class.

TRBJ1-1 many TRBD1 TRBV19 CASSPTGMNTEAFF TGTGCCAGCAGCCCGACAGGGATGAACACTGAAGCTTTCTTT
TRBJ2-3 few NA TRBV11-2 CASSASLDLDTDTQYF TGTGCCAGCAGCGCAAGCCTAGATCTTGACACAGATACGCAGTATTTT
TRBJ2-3 NA NA TRBV28 CASKTHHGTTSTDTQYF TGTGCCAGCAAAACCCACCACGGGACAACTAGCACAGATACGCAGTATTTT
TRBJ2-2 NA NA TRBV6-6 CASSSVGPGELFF TGTGCCAGCAGTTCCGTAGGGCCCGGGGAGCTGTTTTTT
TRBJ2-2 few NA TRBV7-2 CASSPWGTYTGELFF TGTGCCAGCAGCCCGTGGGGCACCTACACCGGGGAGCTGTTTTTT
TRBJ1-1 few NA TRBV7-2 CASSLAPGRNTEAFF TGTGCCAGCAGCTTAGCGCCAGGGCGGAACACTGAAGCTTTCTTT
TRBJ2-3 few NA TRBV4-1 CASSQGDPTDTQYF TGCGCCAGCAGCCAAGGGGACCCCACAGATACGCAGTATTTT
TRBJ2-7 many TRBD2 TRBV28 CASSSGLAGGSTTEQYF TGTGCCAGCAGTTCCGGACTAGCGGGAGGGTCTACTACCGAGCAGTACTTC
TRBJ2-6 many NA TRBV7-9 CASNVNVGANVLTF TGTGCCAGCAACGTTAATGTTGGGGCCAACGTCCTGACTTTC
TRBJ2-5 NA TRBD1 TRBV6-6 CASSYAETGESRETQYF TGTGCCAGCAGTTACGCCGAGACAGGGGAAAGTCGCGAGACCCAGTACTTC
TRBJ1-2 few NA TRBV24-1 CATSDPGQRYTF TGTGCCACCAGTGACCCGGGACAACGCTACACCTTC
TRBJ1-2 few NA TRBV12-3/TRBV12-4 CASTRGVNYGYTF TGTGCCAGCACTAGGGGAGTTAACTATGGCTACACCTTC
TRBJ2-7 few NA TRBV2 CASSETVSYEQYF TGTGCCAGCAGTGAGACAGTATCCTACGAGCAGTACTTC
TRBJ1-5 NA NA TRBV6-5 CASSYSFGADQPQHF TGTGCCAGCAGTTACTCCTTTGGAGCGGATCAGCCCCAGCATTTT
TRBJ2-5 many NA TRBV11-2 CASSLVNQPGAQYF TGTGCCAGCAGCTTAGTTAACCAGCCTGGGGCCCAGTACTTC
TRBJ2-7 NA NA TRBV6-6 CASSYSGRFEQYF TGTGCCAGCAGTTACTCGGGGAGGTTTGAGCAGTACTTC
TRBJ2-2 few TRBD1 TRBV19 CASIGTDTGELFF TGTGCCAGTATTGGGACAGACACCGGGGAGCTGTTTTTT
TRBJ1-2 many TRBD1 TRBV28 CASSSLRTGTTYGYTF TGTGCCAGCAGTTCCCTAAGGACAGGGACTACCTATGGCTACACCTTC
TRBJ2-3 NA NA TRBV6-1 CASSEAERAMDTQYF TGTGCCAGCAGTGAAGCTGAGCGGGCGATGGATACGCAGTATTTT
TRBJ1-1 NA TRBD1 TRBV10-2 CASYGQGRAEAFF TGCGCCAGCTACGGACAGGGGAGAGCTGAAGCTTTCTTT
TRBJ2-2 NA NA TRBV5-1 CASSFTSKGTGELFF TGCGCCAGCAGCTTCACGTCCAAGGGCACCGGGGAGCTGTTTTTT
TRBJ2-1 NA TRBD2 TRBV20-1 CSARSGSEQFF TGCAGTGCTCGTAGCGGGAGTGAGCAGTTCTTC
TRBJ2-7 few NA TRBV15 CATSMGYLGHEQYF TGTGCCACCAGCATGGGGTATTTGGGGCACGAGCAGTACTTC
TRBJ1-2 NA NA TRBV6-5 CASRPTAGIYGYTF TGTGCCAGCAGACCGACAGCGGGGATCTATGGCTACACCTTC
TRBJ2-1 NA NA TRBV7-2 CASTPTPGRPYNEQFF TGTGCCAGCACCCCAACCCCGGGACGACCCTACAATGAGCAGTTCTTC
TRBJ2-1 few TRBD1 TRBV7-9 CASSLDGTGNEQFF TGTGCCAGCAGCTTAGACGGGACAGGGAATGAGCAGTTCTTC
TRBJ1-6 NA TRBD1 TRBV7-2 CASSSLPGQDYNSPLHF TGTGCCAGCAGCTCCTTACCGGGACAGGACTATAATTCACCCCTCCACTTT
TRBJ1-1 many NA TRBV7-2 CASSLEGLGRVGTEAFF TGTGCCAGCAGCTTAGAGGGCCTAGGGAGGGTAGGCACTGAAGCTTTCTTT
TRBJ2-1 NA TRBD2 TRBV24-1 CATSDGTSGRVDEQFF TGTGCCACCAGTGATGGGACTAGCGGGAGGGTTGATGAGCAGTTCTTC
TRBJ2-1 few NA TRBV7-2 CASSLAGRGGVNEQFF TGTGCCAGCAGCTTAGCGGGGAGGGGGGGGGTCAATGAGCAGTTCTTC
TRBJ1-2 few NA TRBV25-1 CASSDPGGTSGYGYTF TGTGCCAGCAGTGACCCCGGAGGGACATCCGGCTATGGCTACACCTTC
TRBJ1-2 NA NA TRBV19 CASNGWGADYGYTF TGTGCCAGCAATGGCTGGGGCGCGGACTATGGCTACACCTTC
TRBJ1-5 once NA TRBV7-9 CASSLEYGQPQHF TGTGCCAGCAGCTTAGAGTATGGCCAGCCCCAGCATTTT
TRBJ1-4 few TRBD1 TRBV27 CASTRTGLGEKLFF TGTGCCAGCACCCGGACAGGCCTCGGAGAAAAACTGTTTTTT
TRBJ2-4 NA NA TRBV11-2 CASSTLPGGDIQYF TGTGCCAGCAGCACCCTCCCAGGCGGGGACATTCAGTACTTC
TRBJ1-3 NA NA TRBV18 CASSPPQGHTIYF TGTGCCAGCTCACCACCGCAGGGTCACACCATATATTTT
TRBJ1-2 once NA TRBV4-3 CASSQEEGRPNYGYTF TGCGCCAGCAGCCAAGAAGAAGGTAGGCCTAACTATGGCTACACCTTC
TRBJ2-3 many NA TRBV7-2 CASSPTRIQVTDTQYF TGTGCCAGCAGCCCCACGAGGATTCAGGTCACAGATACGCAGTATTTT
TRBJ1-3 many NA TRBV7-2 CASSLGGSGNTIYF TGTGCCAGCAGCTTGGGGGGCTCTGGAAACACCATATATTTT
TRBJ2-5 NA NA TRBV6-2/TRBV6-3 CASVRSREEGETQYF TGTGCCAGCGTTAGGTCCCGGGAAGAGGGAGAGACCCAGTACTTC
TRBJ2-1 many NA TRBV7-8 CASRTLGRSEQFF TGTGCCAGCAGAACCCTCGGTCGGAGTGAGCAGTTCTTC
TRBJ2-3 NA TRBD2 TRBV7-3 CASSLDSSGTSGRMGPDTQYF TGTGCCAGCAGCCTTGACTCTTCCGGGACTAGCGGGAGGATGGGGCCAGATACGCAGTATTTT
TRBJ1-5 NA NA TRBV19 CASSMTAGLDQPQHF TGTGCCAGTAGTATGACGGCAGGGCTTGATCAGCCCCAGCATTTT
TRBJ1-1 NA TRBD1 TRBV6-2/TRBV6-3 CASWGQGKNTEAFF TGTGCCAGCTGGGGACAGGGGAAGAACACTGAAGCTTTCTTT
TRBJ2-5 few NA TRBV7-2 CASSLPGSKETQYF TGTGCCAGCAGCTTACCTGGCAGCAAAGAGACCCAGTACTTC
TRBJ1-6 NA NA TRBV7-9 CASSPWEAGDAPLHF TGTGCCAGCAGCCCTTGGGAGGCAGGCGATGCACCCCTCCACTTT
TRBJ1-2 many NA TRBV7-2 CASSLGTTDGYTF TGTGCCAGCAGCTTAGGGACCACAGATGGCTACACCTTC
TRBJ2-7 few NA TRBV4-1 CASSQDLRRGYEQYF TGCGCCAGCAGCCAAGATCTAAGAAGGGGCTACGAGCAGTACTTC
TRBJ2-1 NA NA TRBV7-8 CASSQRSISYNEQFF TGTGCCAGCAGCCAGCGGTCCATATCCTACAATGAGCAGTTCTTC
TRBJ1-6 few NA TRBV4-3 CASSQDPTNRHSPLHF TGCGCCAGCAGCCAAGATCCGACGAACAGACATTCACCCCTCCACTTT
TRBJ2-4 few TRBD1 TRBV30 CAWGQGGRNIQYF TGTGCCTGGGGACAGGGGGGGAGAAACATTCAGTACTTC
TRBJ2-2 NA NA TRBV29-1 CSVGRTGGVGELFF TGCAGCGTCGGAAGGACAGGCGGGGTTGGGGAGCTGTTTTTT
TRBJ1-1 NA NA TRBV19 CASIRGDPDTEAFF TGTGCCAGTATCAGAGGGGACCCGGACACTGAAGCTTTCTTT
TRBJ1-4 NA NA TRBV3-1 CASSQGHLNEKLFF TGTGCCAGCAGCCAAGGTCACCTTAATGAAAAACTGTTTTTT
TRBJ1-2 NA NA TRBV10-3 CAISAGEFYGYTF TGTGCCATCAGTGCGGGGGAATTCTATGGCTACACCTTC
TRBJ2-3 once NA TRBV29-1 CSVGREPSTDTQYF TGCAGCGTTGGGCGGGAACCTAGCACAGATACGCAGTATTTT
TRBJ2-3 few TRBD2 TRBV20-1 CSAPRREVEDTQYF TGCAGTGCCCCTAGGCGGGAGGTGGAAGATACGCAGTATTTT